The 8 T cell receptor beta chains in this list originate from one sample, sequenced in a study of cytomegalovirus exposure and HLA in healthy donors. PCR primers comprised 60 Vbeta and 13 Jbeta primers. Some clones are missing from TCRdb's copy, which holds only in-frame ones; the method was immunoSEQ multiplex PCR. There are over 95,000 clones in the sample; approximately 76% occur only once, and roughly 2% lies in the top ten. The sequenced material came from PBMCs. The receptors shown here come from a man aged 35-49 years in good health and CMV-seronegative.

Regarding this clone: An end of the junction differs from the germline gene, which may be a read error. The CDR3 DNA sequence: TGTTCCAGCAGTCAAGCGACAGATACGCAGTATTTT. Translated: CSSSQATDTQYF. The rearrangement links TRBV7-9 to TRBJ2-3; D gene uncertain. The CDR3 totals 12 residues. Germline V gene lookup returns CDR1 SEHNR and CDR2 FQNEAQ (reference sequence).

This clone was recorded only once. The chain carries TRBV4-1 and TRBJ1-4, with D tentatively TRBD1 (6 bases). CDR3 size: 14 residues. V gave up 4 bases and J gave up 7 bases, with 13 bases separating them. Germline V gene lookup returns CDR1 MGHRA and CDR2 YSYEKL. The DNA of the CDR3 is TGCGCCAGCAGCCCCTTACAGGGAGTTGAAAAACTGTTTTTT. It yields the protein CASSPLQGVEKLFF.

The chain has TRBV30 and TRBJ1-4, with D perhaps matching TRBD1 (5 bases). Germline V gives CDR1 GTSNPN, CDR2 SVGIG (reference sequence). This CDR3 contains 11 residues. The V gene lost 0 bases and the J gene lost 10 bases, with 6 bases spanning the gap. The CDR3 region has the DNA TGTGCCTGGAGTGTCCAGGGAAAACTGTTTTTT. This codes for CAWSVQGKLFF.

The chain recombines TRBV6-5 with TRBJ2-7, with 9 bases aligning to TRBD2. CDR1 is MNHEY and CDR2 is SVGAGI in the germline V gene. Trimming at V came to 6 bases and at J to 2 bases, leaving 8 bases not matched to a gene. CDR3 size: 15 residues. The CDR3 sequence is CASSPGGRGAYEQYF. The DNA of the CDR3 is TGTGCCAGCAGCCCAGGCGGGAGGGGGGCCTACGAGCAGTACTTC.

The chain carries TRBV27 and TRBJ2-7; 8 bases agree with TRBD2. This CDR3 spans 13 amino acids. Per germline, CDR1 MNHEY and CDR2 SMNVEV (reference sequence). With 6 bases clipped from V and 4 bases from J, the junction kept 5 bases outside the gene matches. The CDR3 sequence is CASRPTSAYEQYF. CDR3 DNA: TGTGCCAGCAGACCGACTAGCGCTTACGAGCAGTACTTC.

The rearrangement links TRBV28 to TRBJ1-1; no clear D gene. CDR3 size: 15 residues. Germline V CDR1 and CDR2: MDHEN, SYDVKM. V was shortened by 2 bases and J by 2 bases, with 12 bases between the two germline ends. CDR3 region: CASSLIEDLNTEAFF. Here the CDR3 DNA reads TGTGCCAGCAGTTTAATCGAGGATCTAAACACTGAAGCTTTCTTT.

The CDR3 here is CASSPGQGGTEAFF. DNA for the CDR3: TGTGCCAGCAGCCCGGGACAGGGCGGGACTGAAGCTTTCTTT. This chain links TRBV5-4 with TRBJ1-1; TRBD1 matches 9 bases. The CDR3 is made up of 14 amino acids. CDR1 is SGHNT and CDR2 is YYREEE in the germline V gene (reference sequence). The V gene end was trimmed by 4 bases and the J gene end by 5 bases; junction bases not matched to a gene: 6.

In this sample, this clone turned up a few times. The chain is built from TRBV5-5 and TRBJ2-1; 7 bases line up with TRBD2. The V gene end was trimmed by 4 bases and the J gene end by 1 base; junction bases not matched to a gene: 5. The CDR3 covers 15 residues. Germline CDR1 reads SGHKS; CDR2 reads YYEKEE (reference sequence). The CDR3 region has the DNA TGTGCCAGCAGCCCCGTCGGGGGGTCCTACAATGAGCAGTTCTTC. Protein sequence: CASSPVGGSYNEQFF.